The 17 T cell receptor beta chains presented below share a single source sample, sequenced in a study of blood T cell repertoires in COVID-19 (dated by TCRdb to about 2020). Library construction relied on the immunoSEQ multiplex PCR assay. Sourced from immuneACCESS, this table was stored by TCRdb with only in-frame sequences that have V and J called. A share of the clones is absent; for the studies checked, an unresolved V gene accounts for under half, and the remainder has no known explanation. In all, the sample holds 300,000 to 400,000 clones, and 70% to 90% of those were seen once. The biggest ten clones account for under 3% of the sample. Sequenced material: peripheral blood. These receptors all stem from a woman aged 60 to 75 with COVID-19, enrolled during active disease.

The chain carries TRBV28 and TRBJ1-2; the D is unclear. Germline V CDR1 and CDR2: MDHEN, SYDVKM. V was shortened by 8 bases and J by 2 bases, with 12 bases between the two germline ends. The CDR3 contains 13 residues. The CDR3 is CASQEGRNYGYTF. DNA for the CDR3: TGTGCCAGCCAGGAGGGCAGGAACTATGGCTACACCTTC.

The V gene is TRBV7-9, the J gene TRBJ1-4, with 7 bases that match TRBD1. J gave up 2 bases and V 0 bases, and 0 bases lay outside the gene matches. The germline V gene has CDR1 SEHNR and CDR2 FQNEAQ (reference sequence). This CDR3 comprises 15 residues. The CDR3 DNA sequence: TGTGCCAGCAGCTTAGCGACAGGGACTAATGAAAAACTGTTTTTT. Protein product: CASSLATGTNEKLFF.

V and J are TRBV10-3 and TRBJ2-1, with D possibly being TRBD2 (6 bases). The CDR3 is 13 amino acids. Germline assignment: CDR1 ENHRY and CDR2 SYGVKD. The germline V and J ends were trimmed by 6 bases and 7 bases, with 13 bases remaining between them. The CDR3 coding sequence is TGTGCCATCAGCGGGGGAGCGACTAATGAGCAGTTCTTC. As protein: CAISGGATNEQFF.

In its sample, this clone was seen a few times. This chain uses TRBV6-5 with TRBJ2-6; 8 nucleotides line up with TRBD1. V lost 5 bases to trimming and J lost 5 bases; unmatched junction nucleotides: 5. Germline values: CDR1 MNHEY, CDR2 SVGAGI. The CDR3 runs 15 residues. The CDR3 reads CASSPRDRWANVLTF. The CDR3 bases are TGTGCCAGCAGTCCTCGGGACAGGTGGGCCAACGTCCTGACTTTC.

The J gene is TRBJ1-1, the V gene TRBV6-4, with D unresolved. Trimming removed 5 bases from V and 6 bases from J, with 10 bases in between. This CDR3 is 12 amino acids long. The germline V gene encodes CDR1 MRHNA and CDR2 SNTAGT. CDR3: CASSPSLAEAFF. The CDR3 DNA sequence: TGTGCCAGCAGTCCTTCACTGGCTGAAGCTTTCTTT.

This sequence joins TRBV7-2 and TRBJ1-3; D perhaps matches TRBD1 (6 bases). Germline V CDR1 and CDR2: SGHTA, FQGNSA. The CDR3 contains 18 residues. V lost 2 bases and J 0 bases, leaving 17 bases between the germline ends. CDR3 sequence reads: CASSLMDRTKGSGNTIYF. The CDR3 bases are TGTGCCAGCAGCTTAATGGACAGAACTAAAGGCTCTGGAAACACCATATATTTT.

The J gene is TRBJ1-4, the V gene TRBV29-1; 11 nucleotides agree with TRBD1. The germline gives CDR1 SQVTM, CDR2 ANQGSEA. The CDR3 is made up of 16 amino acids. Unmatched junction bases numbered 7, after V lost 7 bases and J lost 0 bases. For the CDR3, the DNA is TGCAGCGCCCGGGACAGGGGGGAGGCAACTAATGAAAAACTGTTTTTT. Protein sequence: CSARDRGEATNEKLFF.

The V and J genes are TRBV12-3 or TRBV12-4 and TRBJ1-1; D gene unclear. V gave up 7 bases and J gave up 4 bases, with 10 bases separating them. The CDR3 covers 12 residues. CDR3 sequence reads: CASKPQVTEAFF. CDR3 sequence (DNA): TGTGCCAGCAAACCCCAGGTCACTGAAGCTTTCTTT.

The CDR3 loop reads CASSHRTGYFNYGYTF. In DNA form, the CDR3 reads TGTGCCAGCAGCCACAGGACAGGGTACTTTAACTATGGCTACACCTTC. This chain links TRBV3-1 (or the pseudogene TRBV3-2) with TRBJ1-2; 8 positions match TRBD1. Germline V lookup: CDR1 LGHDT, CDR2 YNNKEL (reference sequence). CDR3 length: 16 residues. V lost 3 bases to trimming and J lost 1 base; unmatched junction nucleotides: 7.

This clone has more than one count but fewer than ten. J is TRBJ1-1 and V is TRBV7-9; 7 bases agree with TRBD1. V shed 5 bases and J 1 base; nucleotides not matched to a gene: 7. The CDR3 consists of 15 residues. The germline V gene encodes CDR1 SEHNR and CDR2 FQNEAQ (reference sequence). The CDR3 DNA reads as TGTGCCAGCAGCCCTTGGGACAGCCAGAACACTGAAGCTTTCTTT. This codes for CASSPWDSQNTEAFF. The variable domain in full, completed from reference TRBV7-9 and TRBJ1-1, reads DTGVSQNPRHKITKRGQNVTFRCDPISEHNRLYWYRQTLGQGPEFLTYFQNEAQLEKSRLLSDRFSAERPKGSFSTLEIQRTEQGDSAMYLCASSPWDSQNTEAFFGQGTRLTVV.

The chain couples TRBV18 to TRBJ2-7, with D perhaps matching TRBD1 (6 bases). This CDR3 is built from 14 residues. V was shortened by 3 bases and J by 2 bases, with 11 bases between the two germline ends. Germline CDR1 is KGHSH and CDR2 is LQKENI. The CDR3 DNA reads as TGTGCCAGCTCACCGGATCAGGGGACCTACGAGCAGTACTTC. Translating it yields CASSPDQGTYEQYF.

The chain is built from TRBV7-2 and TRBJ2-2; unclear D gene. Germline V lookup: CDR1 SGHTA, CDR2 FQGNSA. Trimming took 0 bases from V and 1 from J, leaving 6 bases between them. The CDR3 has 15 amino acids. In DNA, the CDR3 is TGTGCCAGCAGCTTAGCCTACGGGAACACCGGGGAGCTGTTTTTT. It is translated as CASSLAYGNTGELFF.

In this sample, this clone turned up once. V and J are TRBV5-4 and TRBJ2-7, with D tentatively TRBD1 (5 bases). V lost 2 bases, J lost 7 bases, and 10 bases lay in between. CDR1 is SGHNT, CDR2 YYREEE, per germline (reference sequence). The CDR3 has 12 amino acids. The CDR3 nucleotides read TGTGCCAGCAGCTTCAGGGCTCAAGAGCAGTACTTC. Translating gives CASSFRAQEQYF.

The rearrangement uses TRBV18 and TRBJ1-1; D unresolved. Trimming shortened V by 2 bases and J by 7 bases, and 8 bases separated the two germline ends. The CDR3 is 12 amino acids. Germline V gene lookup returns CDR1 KGHSH and CDR2 LQKENI. DNA of the CDR3: TGTGCCAGCTCACCATCAACAGATGAAGCTTTCTTT. This sequence encodes CASSPSTDEAFF. Looking up the rest from reference TRBV18 and TRBJ1-1 gives the full variable domain: NAGVMQNPRHLVRRRGQEARLRCSPMKGHSHVYWYRQLPEEGLKFMVYLQKENIIDESGMPKERFSAEFPKEGPSILRIQQVVRGDSAAYFCASSPSTDEAFFGQGTRLTVV.

This chain joins TRBV15 and TRBJ2-7, with D tentatively TRBD2 (6 bases). Germline V gene lookup returns CDR1 LNHNV and CDR2 YYDKDF (reference sequence). Trimming removed 0 bases from V and 3 bases from J, with 12 bases in between. The CDR3 consists of 15 residues. This CDR3 is CATSRDYGGNYEQYF. CDR3 sequence (DNA): TGTGCCACCAGCAGAGATTACGGGGGAAACTACGAGCAGTACTTC.

The chain is built from TRBV5-1 and TRBJ1-1; no reliable D call. With 0 bases removed from V and 5 bases from J, the gap between germline ends came to 11 bases. The germline gives CDR1 SGHRS, CDR2 YFSETQ. This CDR3 is 14 amino acids long. The CDR3 DNA sequence: TGCGCCAGCAGCTTGGACACACCGGAGACTGAAGCTTTCTTT. Translated, it gives CASSLDTPETEAFF.

The chain joins TRBV5-1 to TRBJ1-6; 10 bases map to TRBD1. The germline gives CDR1 SGHRS, CDR2 YFSETQ. With 0 bases clipped from V and 10 bases from J, the junction kept 4 bases outside the gene matches. This CDR3 comprises 15 residues. CDR3 sequence reads: CASSLGGTGESPLHF. DNA of the CDR3: TGCGCCAGCAGCTTGGGGGGGACAGGGGAATCACCCCTCCACTTT. The full variable domain, rest sourced from reference TRBV5-1 and TRBJ1-6, is KAGVTQTPRYLIKTRGQQVTLSCSPISGHRSVSWYQQTPGQGLQFLFEYFSETQRNKGNFPGRFSGRQFSNSRSEMNVSTLELGDSALYLCASSLGGTGESPLHFGNGTRLTVT.